This is a list of T cell receptor beta chains from one sample in a study of cytomegalovirus exposure and HLA in healthy donors. Generated by immunoSEQ multiplex PCR, the TCRdb table keeps only in-frame clones and is missing some. The data hold about 140,000 clones, with 82% observed a single time. The sample comprised PBMCs. The receptors were sampled from a woman between 40 and 55 years old in good health and CMV-seronegative. The CDR3 runs from the conserved cysteine through the conserved F or W. The D gene is left open where the match is weak. Part of the rows lack a size; the others show once, few, many or a class for expanded clones.

size	D	V	J	DNA	CDR3
once	TRBD1	TRBV19	TRBJ1-1	TGTGCCAGTACGACAGGGGGCATGAACACTGAAGCTTTCTTT	CASTTGGMNTEAFF
once	-	TRBV7-3	TRBJ2-3	TGTGCCAGCAGCTTATACCGGACAGATACGCAGTATTTT	CASSLYRTDTQYF
-	-	TRBV28	TRBJ1-1	TGTGCCAGCAGTTTAAGTGGCCACAGAAGTGAAGCTTTCTTT	CASSLSGHRSEAFF
-	TRBD1	TRBV18	TRBJ1-4	TGTGCCAGCTCACAGGGGGCGGCTAATGAAAAACTGTTTTTT	CASSQGAANEKLFF
-	-	TRBV5-1	TRBJ1-4	TGCGCCAGCAGCTTGGAAAATCGAGGCTTCGAAAAACTGTTTTTT	CASSLENRGFEKLFF
-	TRBD1	TRBV12-5	TRBJ1-1	TGTGCTAGTGGGCCTGGAGGGGGCAGGCCACCCCTTTTGACTGAAGCTTTCTTT	CASGPGGGRPPLLTEAFF
-	TRBD2	TRBV5-1	TRBJ2-1	TGCGCCAGCAGCTTAGGTGCACTAGCGGGAGTCAATGAGCAGTTCTTC	CASSLGALAGVNEQFF
-	-	TRBV28	TRBJ2-7	TGTGCCAGCAGTTTGGGGGCCTACGAGCAGTACTTC	CASSLGAYEQYF
-	TRBD1	TRBV18	TRBJ2-7	TGTGCCAGCTCACCCGGACAGGCAAGGACCTACGAGCAGTACTTC	CASSPGQARTYEQYF
-	TRBD1	TRBV9	TRBJ2-6	TGTGCCAGCAGCTGGGATCCGGGACAGGGGGCAGGGGCCAACGTCCTGACTTTC	CASSWDPGQGAGANVLTF
once	TRBD1	TRBV4-2	TRBJ1-4	TGTGCCAGCAGCCAAGCTGTTCTTGGACAGGGCGGGGGAAAACTGTTTTTT	CASSQAVLGQGGGKLFF
few	-	TRBV6-6	TRBJ1-4	TGTGCCAGTCTAGGGAGGACTAATGAAAAACTGTTTTTT	CASLGRTNEKLFF
-	TRBD2	TRBV6-5	TRBJ2-3	TGTGCCACAGGAAGGCCGGGAGGAGGAGATACGCAGTATTTT	CATGRPGGGDTQYF
-	TRBD1	TRBV6-6	TRBJ1-1	TGTGCCAGCAGTCACCCCGGGACAGTTAACACTGAAGCTTTCTTT	CASSHPGTVNTEAFF
-	-	TRBV7-2	TRBJ1-1	TGTGCCAGCAGCTTACAGTCGGGGAACACTGAAGCTTTCTTT	CASSLQSGNTEAFF
-	TRBD2	TRBV10-3	TRBJ2-2	TGTGCCATCAGTGAGTCGCGCGGGAGAGGCACCGGGGAGCTGTTTTTT	CAISESRGRGTGELFF
-	TRBD2	TRBV28	TRBJ2-1	TGTGCCAGCAGTTTTGCGGGACTAGTGATTCCAGCGGGGTACAATGAGCAGTTCTTC	CASSFAGLVIPAGYNEQFF
few	-	TRBV9	TRBJ1-2	TGTGCCAGCAGCGGGGTGGAGGGCTATGGCTACACCTTC	CASSGVEGYGYTF